The T cell receptor beta chain described here comes from a study of T cells in Graves' hyperthyroidism and ophthalmopathy. Study findings and constraints: The blood repertoire included most of the expanded thyroid clonotypes above 0.001.

The CDR3 has 12 amino acids. Per germline, CDR1 SGHRS and CDR2 YFSETQ. V was clipped by 9 bases and J by 2 bases; unmatched bases: 2. Remarks on this clonotype: Its target is not known.

Researchers amplified the TCR beta CDR3 regions from RNA transcripts. First-round RT-PCR targeting the TCR CDR3 was performed with the HTBI primer set. TCRdb used MiXCR to reprocess the multiplex PCR reads, holding one entry per CDR3 protein. The profile shows more than 500,000 distinct CDR3 sequences, about a sixth of them singletons. Investigators excluded patients with uncontrolled infection, other autoimmune disease, pregnancy or lactation. Diagnoses used clinical symptoms, serum thyroxine and TRAb, thyroid ultrasound and orbital computed tomography. Fresh peripheral blood, under 13 ml, yielded the PBMCs.

Sequencing input: blood. This receptor was taken from a woman younger than 45 with Graves' hyperthyroidism. This chain links TRBV5-1 with TRBJ2-1, with 7 bases fitting TRBD1. The chain's CDR3 is CATGTAYNEQFF. CDR3 nucleotides: TGCGCCACCGGGACAGCCTACAATGAGCAGTTCTTC.